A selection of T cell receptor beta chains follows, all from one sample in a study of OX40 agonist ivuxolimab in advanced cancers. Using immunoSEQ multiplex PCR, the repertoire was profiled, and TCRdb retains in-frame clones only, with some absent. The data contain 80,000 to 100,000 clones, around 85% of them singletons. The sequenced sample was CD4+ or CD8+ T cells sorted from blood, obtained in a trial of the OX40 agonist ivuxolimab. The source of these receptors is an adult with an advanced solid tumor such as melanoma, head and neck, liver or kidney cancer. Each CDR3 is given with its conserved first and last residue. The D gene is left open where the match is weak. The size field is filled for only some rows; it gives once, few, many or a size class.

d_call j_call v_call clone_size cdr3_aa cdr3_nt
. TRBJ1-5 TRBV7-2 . CASSFNFNQPQHF TGTGCCAGCAGCTTCAACTTCAATCAGCCCCAGCATTTT
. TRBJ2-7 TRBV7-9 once CASSLTAGASYEQYF TGTGCCAGCAGCTTAACAGCAGGGGCGTCCTACGAGCAGTACTTC
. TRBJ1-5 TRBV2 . CASSVAQGSNQPQHF TGTGCCAGCAGTGTGGCTCAGGGTAGCAATCAGCCCCAGCATTTT
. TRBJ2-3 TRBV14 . CASSPTDGWGDTQYF TGTGCCAGCAGCCCTACCGACGGGTGGGGAGATACGCAGTATTTT
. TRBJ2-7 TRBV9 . CASSVDAGSYEQYF TGTGCCAGCAGCGTAGATGCCGGTTCCTACGAGCAGTACTTC
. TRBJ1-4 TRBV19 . CASREGTTNEKLFF TGTGCCAGTAGAGAGGGGACAACTAATGAAAAACTGTTTTTT
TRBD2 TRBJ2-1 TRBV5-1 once CASSLRGLASSYNEQFF TGCGCCAGCAGCTTGAGGGGACTAGCGAGCTCCTACAATGAGCAGTTCTTC
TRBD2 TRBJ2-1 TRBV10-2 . CASSRTGGANEQFF TGCGCCAGCAGTAGGACGGGGGGGGCCAATGAGCAGTTCTTC
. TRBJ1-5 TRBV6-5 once CASSYKHNSNQPQHF TGTGCCAGCAGTTATAAACATAATAGCAATCAGCCCCAGCATTTT
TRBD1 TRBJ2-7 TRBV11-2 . CASSSRGRGMAYEQYF TGTGCCAGCAGCTCCAGGGGGCGAGGGATGGCGTACGAGCAGTACTTC
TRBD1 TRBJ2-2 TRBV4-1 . CASSQEGTGPTGELFF TGCGCCAGCAGCCAAGAAGGGACAGGGCCCACCGGGGAGCTGTTTTTT
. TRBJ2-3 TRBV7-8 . CASSRGAGWTDTQYF TGTGCCAGCAGCCGGGGGGCGGGTTGGACAGATACGCAGTATTTT
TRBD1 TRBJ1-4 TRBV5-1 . CASSFGQGVTNEKLFF TGCGCCAGCAGCTTTGGACAGGGGGTCACTAATGAAAAACTGTTTTTT
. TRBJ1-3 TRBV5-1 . CASSFGGWDGNTIYF TGCGCCAGCAGCTTCGGGGGCTGGGACGGAAACACCATATATTTT
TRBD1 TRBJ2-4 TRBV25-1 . CASRGQGPRNIQYF TGTGCCAGCAGGGGACAGGGACCCCGAAACATTCAGTACTTC
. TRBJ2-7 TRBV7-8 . CASSLGVASEQYF TGTGCCAGCAGCTTAGGAGTGGCTAGCGAGCAGTACTTC
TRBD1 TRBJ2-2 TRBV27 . CASSSTTGGGTGELFF TGTGCCAGCAGTTCCACAACAGGGGGCGGCACCGGGGAGCTGTTTTTT
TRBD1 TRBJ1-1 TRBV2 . CASSKGGNTEAFF TGTGCCAGCAGTAAAGGGGGCAACACTGAAGCTTTCTTT
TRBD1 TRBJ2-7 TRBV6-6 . CASSFTGTGSYEQYF TGTGCCAGCAGTTTCACCGGGACAGGGTCCTACGAGCAGTACTTC
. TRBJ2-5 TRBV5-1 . CASSLPGHQKTQYF TGCGCCAGCAGCTTGCCAGGTCACCAGAAGACCCAGTACTTC
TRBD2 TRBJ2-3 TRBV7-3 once CASSLMAGVGDTQYF TGTGCCAGCAGCTTAATGGCGGGAGTGGGGGATACGCAGTATTTT
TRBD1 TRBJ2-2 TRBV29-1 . CSVRDRSGELFF TGCAGCGTGAGGGACAGGTCCGGGGAGCTGTTTTTT
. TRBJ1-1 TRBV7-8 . CASSLAYRLMMRGTEAFF TGTGCCAGCAGCTTAGCGTACAGATTAATGATGAGGGGCACTGAAGCTTTCTTT
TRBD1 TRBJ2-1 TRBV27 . CASSRDRAPFHNEQFF TGTGCCAGCAGCCGAGACAGGGCCCCCTTCCACAATGAGCAGTTCTTC
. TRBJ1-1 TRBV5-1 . CASSFNSATMNTEAFF TGCGCCAGCAGCTTTAACAGTGCCACTATGAACACTGAAGCTTTCTTT
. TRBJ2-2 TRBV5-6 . CASSPDPSTGELFF TGTGCCAGCAGCCCAGACCCCAGTACCGGGGAGCTGTTTTTT
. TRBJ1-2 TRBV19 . CASSIGLGRYGYTF TGTGCCAGTAGTATAGGCCTGGGACGCTATGGCTACACCTTC
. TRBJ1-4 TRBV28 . CAISRGGYREKLFF TGTGCCATATCCAGGGGAGGGTATCGGGAAAAACTGTTTTTT
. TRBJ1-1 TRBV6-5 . CASSLSQNTEAFF TGTGCCAGCAGTTTGAGTCAGAACACTGAAGCTTTCTTT
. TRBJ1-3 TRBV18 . CASSPLTGSGNTIYF TGTGCCAGCTCACCACTAACGGGTTCTGGAAACACCATATATTTT
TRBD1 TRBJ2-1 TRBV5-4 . CASSEQGATYNEQFF TGTGCCAGCAGCGAACAGGGGGCGACATACAATGAGCAGTTCTTC